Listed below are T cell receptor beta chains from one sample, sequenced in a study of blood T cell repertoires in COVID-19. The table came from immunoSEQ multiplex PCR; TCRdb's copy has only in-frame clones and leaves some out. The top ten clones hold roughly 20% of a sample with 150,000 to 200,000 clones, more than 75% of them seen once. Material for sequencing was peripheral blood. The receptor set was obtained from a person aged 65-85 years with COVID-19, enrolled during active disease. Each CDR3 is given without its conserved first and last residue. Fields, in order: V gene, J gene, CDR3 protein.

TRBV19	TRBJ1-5	ASSIDRDQPQH
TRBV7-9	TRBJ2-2	ASSDSGVSGELF
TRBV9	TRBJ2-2	ASSGRLAGVAGELF
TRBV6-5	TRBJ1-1	ASSSGQSVMNTEAF
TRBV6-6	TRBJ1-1	ASSNPGGDTEAF
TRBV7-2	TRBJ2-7	ASSLIAGLNYEQY
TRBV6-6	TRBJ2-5	ASSGLAGETQY
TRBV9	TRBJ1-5	ASSAGTGDQPQH
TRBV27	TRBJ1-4	ASSFRGNEKLF
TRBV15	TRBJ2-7	ATSRVGTGRDEQY
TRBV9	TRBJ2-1	ASSVDPSGEGEQF
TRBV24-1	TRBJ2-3	ATSDSDTDTQY
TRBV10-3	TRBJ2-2	AIRPGTGGDTGELF
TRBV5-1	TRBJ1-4	ASSLEQTGGHEKLF
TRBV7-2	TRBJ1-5	ASSLTGIGQPQH
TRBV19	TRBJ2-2	ASKGKEGATNTGELF
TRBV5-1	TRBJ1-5	ASRETGVGPQH
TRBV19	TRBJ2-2	ASSRRENTGELF